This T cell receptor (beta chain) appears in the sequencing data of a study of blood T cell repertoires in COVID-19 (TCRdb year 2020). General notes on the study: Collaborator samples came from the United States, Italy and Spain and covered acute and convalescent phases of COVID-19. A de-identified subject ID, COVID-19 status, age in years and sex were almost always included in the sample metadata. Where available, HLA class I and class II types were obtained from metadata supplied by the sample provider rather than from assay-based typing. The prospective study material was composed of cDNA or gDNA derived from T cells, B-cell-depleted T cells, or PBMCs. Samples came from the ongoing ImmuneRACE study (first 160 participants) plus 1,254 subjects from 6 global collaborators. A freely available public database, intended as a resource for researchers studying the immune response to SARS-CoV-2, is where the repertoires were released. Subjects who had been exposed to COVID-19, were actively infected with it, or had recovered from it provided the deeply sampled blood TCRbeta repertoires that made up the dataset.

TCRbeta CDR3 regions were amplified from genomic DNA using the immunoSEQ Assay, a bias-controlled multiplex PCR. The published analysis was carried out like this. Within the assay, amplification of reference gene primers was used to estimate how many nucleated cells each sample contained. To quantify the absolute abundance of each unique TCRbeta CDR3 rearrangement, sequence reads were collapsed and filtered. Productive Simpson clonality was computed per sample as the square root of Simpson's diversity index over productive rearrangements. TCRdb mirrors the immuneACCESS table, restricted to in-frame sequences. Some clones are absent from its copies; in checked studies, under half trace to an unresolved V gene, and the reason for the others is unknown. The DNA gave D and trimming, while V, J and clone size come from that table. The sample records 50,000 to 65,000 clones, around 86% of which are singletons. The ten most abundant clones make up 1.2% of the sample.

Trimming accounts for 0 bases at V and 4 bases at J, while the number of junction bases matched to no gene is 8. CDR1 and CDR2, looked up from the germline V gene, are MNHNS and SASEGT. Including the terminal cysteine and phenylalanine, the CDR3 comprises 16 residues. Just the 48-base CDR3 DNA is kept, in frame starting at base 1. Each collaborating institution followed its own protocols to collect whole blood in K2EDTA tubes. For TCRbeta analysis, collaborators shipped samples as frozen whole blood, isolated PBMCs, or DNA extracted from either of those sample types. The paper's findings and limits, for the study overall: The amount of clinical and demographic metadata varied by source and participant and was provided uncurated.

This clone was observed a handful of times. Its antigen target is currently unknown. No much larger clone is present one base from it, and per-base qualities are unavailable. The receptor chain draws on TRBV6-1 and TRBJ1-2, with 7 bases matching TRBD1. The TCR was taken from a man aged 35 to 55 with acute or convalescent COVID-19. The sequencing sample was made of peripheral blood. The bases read TGTGCCAGCAGTGAAGCCGGGGGGGACAGTCGCTATGGCTACACCTTC. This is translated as CASSEAGGDSRYGYTF.